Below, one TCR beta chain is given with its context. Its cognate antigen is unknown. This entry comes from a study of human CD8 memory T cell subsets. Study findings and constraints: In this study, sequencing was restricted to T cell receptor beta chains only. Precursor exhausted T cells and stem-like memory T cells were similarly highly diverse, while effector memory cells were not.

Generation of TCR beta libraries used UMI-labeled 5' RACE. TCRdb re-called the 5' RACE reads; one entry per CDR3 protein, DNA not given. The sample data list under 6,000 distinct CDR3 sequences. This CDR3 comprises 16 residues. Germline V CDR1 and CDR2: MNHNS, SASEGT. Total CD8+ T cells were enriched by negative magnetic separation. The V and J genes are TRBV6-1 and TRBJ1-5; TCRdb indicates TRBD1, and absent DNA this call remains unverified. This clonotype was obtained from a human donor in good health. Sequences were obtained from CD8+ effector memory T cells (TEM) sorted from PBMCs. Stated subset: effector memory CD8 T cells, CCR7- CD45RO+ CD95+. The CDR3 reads CASSEAEGAGNQPQHF.